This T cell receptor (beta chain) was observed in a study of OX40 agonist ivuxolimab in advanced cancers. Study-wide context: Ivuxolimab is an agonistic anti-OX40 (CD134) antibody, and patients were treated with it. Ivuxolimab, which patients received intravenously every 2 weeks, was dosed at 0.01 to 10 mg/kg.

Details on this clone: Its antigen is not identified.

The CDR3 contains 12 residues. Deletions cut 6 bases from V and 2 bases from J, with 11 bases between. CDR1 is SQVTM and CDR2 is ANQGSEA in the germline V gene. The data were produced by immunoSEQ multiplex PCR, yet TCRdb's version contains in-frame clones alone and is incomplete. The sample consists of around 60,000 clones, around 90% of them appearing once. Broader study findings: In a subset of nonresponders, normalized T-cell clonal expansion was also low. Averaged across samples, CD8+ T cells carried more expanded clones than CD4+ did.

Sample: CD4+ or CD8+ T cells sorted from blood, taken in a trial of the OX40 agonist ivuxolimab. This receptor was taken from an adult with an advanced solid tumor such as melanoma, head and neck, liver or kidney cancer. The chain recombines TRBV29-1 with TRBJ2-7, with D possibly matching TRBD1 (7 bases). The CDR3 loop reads CSVGGTAYEQYF. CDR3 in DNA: TGCAGCGTCGGAGGGACAGCCTACGAGCAGTACTTC.